This is a list of T cell receptor beta chains from one sample in a study of human T cells and chemical hapten exposure. Each CDR3 protein gets one entry after TCRdb re-called the RACE reads with MiXCR. The sample includes approximately 350,000 distinct CDR3 sequences, about 7% seen only once; the top ten take roughly 7.9%. Here the sequenced sample was whole blood, taken in connection with sensitization to the hapten diphenylcyclopropenone (DPC). The origin of the receptors is a woman younger than 35 with alopecia areata. Some clones in this sample may be carry-over from other donors' samples. The CDR3 runs from the conserved cysteine through the conserved F or W. Fields, in order: clone size, CDR3 length, V gene, D gene, J gene, CDR3 DNA, CDR3 protein. D genes are given only for firm matches. Clone size is given for some rows only: seen once, a few or many times, or a class if the clone is expanded.

clone size: many
CDR3 length: 14
V gene: TRBV18
D gene: NA
J gene: TRBJ1-6
CDR3 DNA: TGTGCCAGCTCACCAACGGGCGAGGATTCACCCCTCCACTTT
CDR3 protein: CASSPTGEDSPLHF

clone size: many
CDR3 length: 18
V gene: TRBV7-9
D gene: NA
J gene: TRBJ2-3
CDR3 DNA: TGTGCCAGCAGGCCCCTACCCGGGACGGACCTTGGGGCAGATACGCAGTATTTT
CDR3 protein: CASRPLPGTDLGADTQYF

clone size: NA
CDR3 length: 12
V gene: TRBV6-2/TRBV6-3
D gene: NA
J gene: TRBJ1-6
CDR3 DNA: TGTGCCAGCAGTCTACAGACTTCACCCCTCCACTTT
CDR3 protein: CASSLQTSPLHF

clone size: many
CDR3 length: 13
V gene: TRBV12-3/TRBV12-4
D gene: NA
J gene: TRBJ1-1
CDR3 DNA: TGTGCCAGCAGTCCAGGACTACACACTGAAGCTTTCTTT
CDR3 protein: CASSPGLHTEAFF

clone size: many
CDR3 length: 15
V gene: TRBV6-5
D gene: NA
J gene: TRBJ2-6
CDR3 DNA: TGTGCCAGCAGGATGGAGGGGGCTGGGGCCAACGTCCTGACTTTC
CDR3 protein: CASRMEGAGANVLTF

clone size: many
CDR3 length: 16
V gene: TRBV20-1
D gene: TRBD1
J gene: TRBJ2-4
CDR3 DNA: TGCAGTGCCTTCCACAGGGGAGAATACGCCAAAAACATTCAGTACTTC
CDR3 protein: CSAFHRGEYAKNIQYF

clone size: NA
CDR3 length: 17
V gene: TRBV4-3
D gene: NA
J gene: TRBJ1-3
CDR3 DNA: TGCGCCAGCAGCCTCCTGTGGAAAGGGAGCCCTGGAAACACCATATATTTT
CDR3 protein: CASSLLWKGSPGNTIYF

clone size: few
CDR3 length: 15
V gene: TRBV5-5
D gene: NA
J gene: TRBJ1-1
CDR3 DNA: TGTGCCAGCAGGAGTAGGGGATTCATGAACACTGAAGCTTTCTTT
CDR3 protein: CASRSRGFMNTEAFF

clone size: NA
CDR3 length: 14
V gene: TRBV20-1
D gene: NA
J gene: TRBJ1-2
CDR3 DNA: TGCAGTGCTAGAAGCCCCCTACAACCGTCAGGCTACACCTTC
CDR3 protein: CSARSPLQPSGYTF

clone size: many
CDR3 length: 14
V gene: TRBV28
D gene: NA
J gene: TRBJ1-6
CDR3 DNA: TGTGCCAGCAGGGCAACACAGACTAATTCACCCCTCCACTTT
CDR3 protein: CASRATQTNSPLHF

clone size: few
CDR3 length: 13
V gene: TRBV5-1
D gene: NA
J gene: TRBJ1-1
CDR3 DNA: TGCGCCAGCAGGGCACCCCAGGAGCCTGAAGCTTTCTTT
CDR3 protein: CASRAPQEPEAFF

clone size: NA
CDR3 length: 12
V gene: TRBV6-1
D gene: NA
J gene: TRBJ2-5
CDR3 DNA: TGTGCCGGGGCGCCTTTTAAGGAGACCCAGTACTTC
CDR3 protein: CAGAPFKETQYF

clone size: NA
CDR3 length: 16
V gene: TRBV12-3/TRBV12-4
D gene: NA
J gene: TRBJ1-6
CDR3 DNA: TGTGCCAGCAGTTTAGGGTCGGCCGGACTCAATTCACCCCTCCACTTT
CDR3 protein: CASSLGSAGLNSPLHF

clone size: few
CDR3 length: 12
V gene: TRBV29-1
D gene: NA
J gene: TRBJ2-3
CDR3 DNA: TGCAGCTCTGGGGAGGCGGCAGATACGCAGTATTTT
CDR3 protein: CSSGEAADTQYF

clone size: NA
CDR3 length: 16
V gene: TRBV15
D gene: TRBD2
J gene: TRBJ2-3
CDR3 DNA: TGTGCCACCAGCCACGGGCGGGGGGGCCCCGGTGATACGCAGTATTTT
CDR3 protein: CATSHGRGGPGDTQYF

clone size: few
CDR3 length: 15
V gene: TRBV10-3
D gene: TRBD1
J gene: TRBJ1-5
CDR3 DNA: TGTGCCATCAGTATGGGACAGGGCCTCAATCAGCCCCAGCATTTT
CDR3 protein: CAISMGQGLNQPQHF

clone size: NA
CDR3 length: 11
V gene: TRBV28
D gene: NA
J gene: TRBJ1-2
CDR3 DNA: TGTGCCCGGAGGGAGAACTATGGCTACACCTTC
CDR3 protein: CARRENYGYTF

clone size: many
CDR3 length: 13
V gene: TRBV3-1
D gene: NA
J gene: TRBJ2-1
CDR3 DNA: TGTGCCAGCAGCCTCGGGGGCGGGGATGAGCAGTTCTTC
CDR3 protein: CASSLGGGDEQFF

clone size: many
CDR3 length: 18
V gene: TRBV7-9
D gene: TRBD2
J gene: TRBJ2-3
CDR3 DNA: TGTGCCAGCAGCTCCTTAGCGGGGGACCTCCGCCGCACAGATACGCAGTATTTT
CDR3 protein: CASSSLAGDLRRTDTQYF

clone size: many
CDR3 length: 16
V gene: TRBV27
D gene: NA
J gene: TRBJ2-1
CDR3 DNA: TGTGCCAGCAGTCTGCGTCAGGGCAGCTCCTACAATGAGCAGTTCTTC
CDR3 protein: CASSLRQGSSYNEQFF

clone size: NA
CDR3 length: 15
V gene: TRBV6-5
D gene: NA
J gene: TRBJ1-2
CDR3 DNA: TGTGCCAGCAGTTACTCGAGTACCCTTAACTATGGCTACACCTTC
CDR3 protein: CASSYSSTLNYGYTF

clone size: many
CDR3 length: 15
V gene: TRBV7-8
D gene: NA
J gene: TRBJ1-5
CDR3 DNA: TGTGCCAGCAGCCCGCAGACTGATTTCAATCAGCCCCAGCATTTT
CDR3 protein: CASSPQTDFNQPQHF

clone size: NA
CDR3 length: 14
V gene: TRBV27
D gene: NA
J gene: TRBJ2-7
CDR3 DNA: TGTGCCAGCAGTTTAGGGCCAGCGTACTACGAGCAGTACTTC
CDR3 protein: CASSLGPAYYEQYF

clone size: few
CDR3 length: 13
V gene: TRBV12-3/TRBV12-4
D gene: NA
J gene: TRBJ1-5
CDR3 DNA: TGTGCCAGCAGTTTAGCAAGTTTCCAGCCCCAGCATTTT
CDR3 protein: CASSLASFQPQHF

clone size: many
CDR3 length: 15
V gene: TRBV5-1
D gene: NA
J gene: TRBJ2-1
CDR3 DNA: TGCGCCAGCAGCTTGGCCGAGTGGGGGCCCAATGAGCAGTTCTTC
CDR3 protein: CASSLAEWGPNEQFF

clone size: many
CDR3 length: 16
V gene: TRBV10-3
D gene: NA
J gene: TRBJ2-1
CDR3 DNA: TGTGCCATCAGTGAGTCATCTTTAATCACCGACAATGAGCAGTTCTTC
CDR3 protein: CAISESSLITDNEQFF